This TCR beta chain stems from a study of T-cell reconstitution after alpha-beta-depleted transplantation in children. General study findings and limits: By one year post-transplant, T-cell counts and diversity largely arose from T cells that were newly produced. The origin of alpha-beta T cells about two months after transplant was reportedly several hundred expanded graft clones.

In this sample, this clonotype turned up many times. What it recognizes is unknown. Molecular barcoding with unique molecular identifiers was used for the TCRbeta library. Via MiXCR, TCRdb re-called the PCR reads, giving one row per CDR3 protein. The sample lists tens of thousands of distinct CDR3 sequences, roughly 5.2% occurring once. The CDR3 loop spans 14 amino acids. The germline CDR1 and CDR2 sequences are SGHKS and YYEKEE (reference sequence). Trimming shortened V by 2 bases and J by 4 bases, and 10 bases separated the two germline ends. This specimen was PBMCs, mostly from graft donor cells, taken 180 days after TCRalphabeta/CD19-depleted stem cell transplant. This clonotype was sampled from a boy in the first two years of life who had a stem cell transplant for acute myeloid leukemia, so the T cells may come from the graft donor. The J gene is TRBJ2-1, the V gene TRBV5-5, with D tentatively TRBD1 or TRBD2 (5 bases each). CDR3 residues: CASSFPGTYNEQFF. CDR3 in DNA: TGTGCCAGCAGCTTTCCAGGGACGTACAATGAGCAGTTCTTC.